This note documents a single T cell receptor (beta chain) sequence. The data are from a study of T cell clones after liver transplantation. The wider study: HCV positivity affected three of eight recipients; the rest lacked autoimmune or viral indications. Without induction therapy, subjects received standard immunosuppression until 12-24 months post-transplant. Timepoints were pre-transplant, pre-withdrawal, and after withdrawal was completed or failed.

CDR3 length: 15 amino acids. Germline V gene data show CDR1 as MNHNS and CDR2 as SASEGT. V shed 5 bases, J shed 3 bases, and the junction held 5 bases outside the gene matches. Repertoires were generated with immunoSEQ multiplex PCR, while TCRdb's copy carries only in-frame clones and drops some. There are over 70,000 clones in the sample; about 80% occur only once, and approximately 0.79% lies in the top ten. The sequenced sample was CD4+ T cells from blood, obtained 12 months after liver transplant. The receptor's source is a human patient who received a liver transplant. Among the T cells, some may be from the graft donor. This chain links TRBV6-1 with TRBJ2-1; TRBD2 aligns across 9 bases. CDR3 sequence (DNA): TGTGCCAGCAGTCTAGCTAGCGGGGTCTACAATGAGCAGTTCTTC. As protein: CASSLASGVYNEQFF.